This T cell receptor beta chain was sequenced for a study of blood T cell repertoires in COVID-19. Study-wide context: Researchers got acute and convalescent COVID-19 samples from the United States, Italy and Spain. PBMCs, B-cell-depleted T cells, or T cells provided the cDNA or gDNA that made up the material.

CDR1 is SNHLY, CDR2 FYNNEI, per germline. Unmatched junction bases numbered 5, after V lost 3 bases and J lost 8 bases. The CDR3 sequence is 14 residues long. Under the authors' procedure: Reference gene primer amplification yielded estimated nucleated cell counts. Only in-frame clones appear in the TCRdb table, and some are missing; sequencing was by immunoSEQ multiplex PCR. V and J calls and clone size are given by that table; D and trimming were obtained from the DNA. This table has approximately 140,000 clones, roughly 83% appearing once. The sample was peripheral blood. The V call is TRBV2, the J call TRBJ1-2; TRBD1 aligns across 11 bases. The TCR was taken from a woman older than 75 with acute or convalescent COVID-19. CDR3 sequence (DNA): TGTGCCAGCAGTGATTGGGACAGGGGGATCGGCTACACCTTC. Its translation: CASSDWDRGIGYTF.